This T cell receptor (beta chain) was recovered during a study of blood T cell repertoires in COVID-19. Study information: PBMCs, B-cell-depleted T cells, or T cells were the source of the cDNA or gDNA that made up the material.

Germline-derived CDR1 and CDR2 are SGHRS and YFSETQ. This CDR3 region has 17 residues. V lost 3 bases and J 2 bases, leaving 20 bases between the germline ends. Using immunoSEQ multiplex PCR, the repertoire was profiled, and TCRdb retains in-frame clones only, with some absent. The sample lists approximately 110,000 clones; 80% were seen once. The sequence was obtained from a human donor in a cohort sampled during active or convalescent COVID-19. Sequencing input: peripheral blood. V usage is TRBV5-1 and J usage is TRBJ1-1; D uncertain. The chain's CDR3 is CASSSPGLHNLNTEAFF. The DNA of the CDR3 is TGCGCCAGCAGCTCCCCAGGTCTACACAATCTAAACACTGAAGCTTTCTTT.